This TCR beta chain was obtained from a study of shared clonotypes between healthy human individuals. For this clone: Antigen specificity is unknown.

Method: immunoSEQ multiplex PCR; TCRdb's copy keeps in-frame clones and lacks some. Among a few million clones, roughly 92% were seen once, and the ten largest hold roughly 0.13%. Study-wide points: The study found lower generation probabilities in non-shared clonotypes than in those shared by all four donors. Rarefaction revealed incomplete sorted-subset sequencing despite large depth. Across a few donors, naive CD4 shared roughly 5%, naive CD8 about 3.2%, memory CD4 over 2%, memory CD8 0.4% to 0.5%.

Per the germline V gene, CDR1 is SNHLY and CDR2 is FYNNEI. Trimming at V came to 6 bases and at J to 0 bases, leaving 11 bases not matched to a gene. The CDR3 is made up of 17 amino acids. The clonotype comes from a man between 18 and 35 years old in good health. Material for sequencing was naive CD4+ T cells sorted from blood. Subset defined: CD45RA+ positively selected. This sequence joins TRBV2 and TRBJ1-2; TRBD1 matches at 9 bases. The CDR3 loop reads CASSTGQGRGTNYGYTF. For the CDR3, the DNA is TGTGCCAGCAGCACAGGACAGGGGAGAGGGACTAACTATGGCTACACCTTC.